This TCR beta chain comes out of a study of CD4+ T cells in melanoma (dated by TCRdb to the early 2020s). Broadly, across the study: The study examined neoantigen-specific CD4+ T cells in human melanoma.

Library preparation employed the immunoSEQ multiplex PCR assay. TCRdb retrieved this table from immuneACCESS and kept in-frame rearrangements only. Not all clones are present; in checked studies, unresolved V genes account for under half, and no reason is known for the remainder. Within this sample are roughly 110,000 clones, with approximately 90% of them counted one time only. In total, the top ten clones hold roughly 3.3% of the sample. The germline V gene yields SGHTA for CDR1 and FQGNSA for CDR2. V loses 10 bases, J loses 0 bases, and the germline ends lie 11 bases apart. The CDR3 numbers 13 residues from cysteine through phenylalanine. The CDR3 DNA has 39 bases and is translated from base 1. A word on this clone: Its antigen is currently not known. Base qualities are not provided; no much larger clone lies one nucleotide away.

What the work shows at the level of the full study, not this receptor alone: Neoantigen-specific CD4+ T cells were reported to be correlated with the function of CD8+ T cells, macrophages and B cells. Neoantigen-specific CD4+ T cells in melanoma were reported to show diverse differentiation states.

Patients with melanoma were used as donors. The V and J genes are TRBV7-2 and TRBJ2-3, with no confident D gene call. Sequencing was carried out using peripheral blood. The TCR sequence derives from a human donor with melanoma. The sequenced DNA: TGTGCCACCGCCCGTGCTAGCACAGATACGCAGTATTTT. Translation gives CATARASTDTQYF.